This record covers a single T cell receptor (beta chain). The antigen it recognizes is unknown. There are no base qualities to consult, and no much larger clone falls within one base. PBMCs were isolated by Ficoll-Paque density gradient centrifugation. Instrument used: Illumina NovaSeq 6000. TCRalpha and TCRbeta cDNA libraries were built by 5'RACE with constant-segment primers, adding sample barcodes and unique molecular identifiers. RNA was extracted from every sample with Trizol reagent. Amplification of the libraries took two PCR steps, and the second step added a second sample barcode plus Illumina TruSeq adapters. The libraries were sequenced on an Illumina NovaSeq using 2 x 150 bp paired-end reads. The paper's data handling went like this. Demultiplexing of reads and collapsing into UMI-guided consensus sequences were performed with migec v1.2.7. Using mixcr v2.1.11, UMI consensuses were aligned to TRA and TRB V and J templates and then assembled into clonotypes. A clonotype was counted as expanded or contracted only if both edgeR and NoisET called the change significant, with noise models trained on biological replicates. edgeR calls used a false discovery rate-adjusted p below 0.01 and a log2 fold-change threshold of 1. As an exploratory analysis of dynamics, max-normalized trajectories of the 1000 most abundant clonotypes were examined by PCA with hierarchical clustering. The CD4 or CD8 phenotype of responding clones was assigned using the separately sequenced CD4+ and CD8+ repertoires. The raw public reads went through TCRdb reprocessing: fastp at Q25, MiXCR clone calling, in-frame beta chains kept. For every CDR3 protein sequence, its rows merge into one entry that carries the most common genes and DNA. The V and J calls, along with clone size, are taken from TCRdb and not from the paper's own processing. This sample comprises around 340,000 distinct CDR3 sequences, around 20% of them detected only once. Clones ranked in the top ten supply 12% of the sample.

The CDR3 measures 13 amino acids from cysteine to phenylalanine. Of all the DNA, just the CDR3 is kept, 39 bases in frame from base 1. V loses 1 base, J loses 6 bases, and the germline ends lie 11 bases apart. Based on the germline V gene, the CDR1 and CDR2 sequences are SGHRS and YFSETQ. This specimen belongs to a study of T-cell memory formation after mild COVID-19 (dated by TCRdb to the early 2020s). Describing the broader study: Most TCR sequence clusters were specific to one of the two donors. In two donors, T-cell clones that expanded and contracted after mild COVID-19 were followed by sequencing TCRalpha and TCRbeta repertoires longitudinally. Two young, previously healthy adult volunteers made up the cohort, one male and one female.

Overall study results and their limits: Some responding clones were found in pre-infection memory, which suggests that pre-existing cross-reactive memory T cells took part in the SARS-CoV-2 response. Whether the second-wave clones peaking on day 37 were SARS-CoV-2 specific was not confirmed. The study included only a couple of mild cases, and larger cohorts that include severe cases with pre-infection samples were judged to be necessary. Contracting CD4+ clones appeared mostly in the CM and EM memory subsets, whereas CD8+ clones were enriched in EMRA. From day 15 to 85, contracting clones showed balanced CD4/CD8 phenotypes, whereas a second wave of clones that expanded from day 15 to 37 leaned towards CD4+.

The receptor chain draws on TRBV5-1 and TRBJ2-7, with a tentative D gene TRBD2 over 6 matching bases. The source of this sequence is an adult woman who had mild COVID-19 (a few samples of this study predate the infection). The sample titles of this study are shuffled in the database, so cell type and time point are left out; the donor was told from shared clones. Sequenced sample: PBMCs or a T cell subset sorted from them (not recorded which). The sequence in DNA is TGCGCCAGCAGCTTGACGGGAGCCGGCGAGCAGTACTTC. The encoded protein is CASSLTGAGEQYF. Extended through the reference TRBV5-1 and TRBJ2-7 proteins, this CDR3 yields the full variable domain: KAGVTQTPRYLIKTRGQQVTLSCSPISGHRSVSWYQQTPGQGLQFLFEYFSETQRNKGNFPGRFSGRQFSNSRSEMNVSTLELGDSALYLCASSLTGAGEQYFGPGTRLTVT.